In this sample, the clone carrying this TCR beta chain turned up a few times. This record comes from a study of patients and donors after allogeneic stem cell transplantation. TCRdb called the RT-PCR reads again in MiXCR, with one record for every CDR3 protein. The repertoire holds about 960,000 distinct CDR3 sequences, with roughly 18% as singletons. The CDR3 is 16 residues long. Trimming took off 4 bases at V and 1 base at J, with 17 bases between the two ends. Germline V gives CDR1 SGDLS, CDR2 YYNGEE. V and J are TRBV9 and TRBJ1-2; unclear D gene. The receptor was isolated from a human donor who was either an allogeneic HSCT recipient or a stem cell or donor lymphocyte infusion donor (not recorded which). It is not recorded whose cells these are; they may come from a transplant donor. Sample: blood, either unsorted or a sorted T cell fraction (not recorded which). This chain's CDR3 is CASSRRGKQHNYGYTF. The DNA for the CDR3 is TGTGCCAGCAGCAGGCGTGGCAAGCAACATAACTATGGCTACACCTTC. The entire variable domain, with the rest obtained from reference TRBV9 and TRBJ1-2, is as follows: DSGVTQTPKHLITATGQRVTLRCSPRSGDLSVYWYQQSLDQGLQFLIQYYNGEERAKGNILERFSAQQFPDLHSELNLSSLELGDSALYFCASSRRGKQHNYGYTFGSGTRLTVV.